Sequencing of this T cell receptor (beta chain) was carried out in a study of cytomegalovirus exposure and HLA in healthy donors. Overall study: The 95 to 150 validation repertoires, a later analysis reported, used the same platform as the approximately 650 first-cohort repertoires.

Notes on this clone: Its antigen is as yet unknown.

Trimming removed 7 bases at V and 5 bases at J, with 8 bases between. Germline V gene sequence: CDR1 DFQATT, CDR2 SNEGSKA (reference sequence). This CDR3 region has 10 residues. Assay used: immunoSEQ multiplex PCR; TCRdb lists only in-frame clones, some missing. Of 300,000 or so clones detected, roughly 90% appear once; the ten largest clones hold approximately 0.96%. Findings of the study overall: The majority of TCR sequences were rare, yet some public TCRs appeared in many donors. Specific recognition of CMV antigens was confirmed in vitro for a few chains (all CMV-associated).

This sequence originates from a man aged 25 to 45 in good health and CMV-seronegative. This rearrangement joins TRBV20-1 to TRBJ2-5; D unclear. The sample consisted of PBMCs. The CDR3 loop reads CSVARETQYF. DNA for the CDR3: TGCAGTGTGGCTCGCGAGACCCAGTACTTC.